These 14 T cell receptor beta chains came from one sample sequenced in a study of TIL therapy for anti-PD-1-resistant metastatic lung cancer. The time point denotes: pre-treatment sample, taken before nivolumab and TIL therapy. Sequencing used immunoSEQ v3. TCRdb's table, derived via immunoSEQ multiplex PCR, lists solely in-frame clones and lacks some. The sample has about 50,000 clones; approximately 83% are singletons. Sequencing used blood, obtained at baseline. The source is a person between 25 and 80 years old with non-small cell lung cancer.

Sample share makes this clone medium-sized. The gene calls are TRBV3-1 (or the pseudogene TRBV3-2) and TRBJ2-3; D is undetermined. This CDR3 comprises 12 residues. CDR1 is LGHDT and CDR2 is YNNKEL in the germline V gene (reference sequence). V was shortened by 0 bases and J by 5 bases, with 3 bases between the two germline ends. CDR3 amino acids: CASSQDRDTQYF. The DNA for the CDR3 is TGTGCCAGCAGCCAAGATAGAGATACGCAGTATTTT.

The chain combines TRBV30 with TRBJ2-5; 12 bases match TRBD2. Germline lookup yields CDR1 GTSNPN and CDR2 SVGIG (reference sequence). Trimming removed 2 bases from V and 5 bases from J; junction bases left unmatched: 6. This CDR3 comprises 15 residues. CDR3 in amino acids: CAWSLTSGGRETQYF. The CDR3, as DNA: TGTGCCTGGAGTCTGACTAGCGGGGGTCGGGAGACCCAGTACTTC.

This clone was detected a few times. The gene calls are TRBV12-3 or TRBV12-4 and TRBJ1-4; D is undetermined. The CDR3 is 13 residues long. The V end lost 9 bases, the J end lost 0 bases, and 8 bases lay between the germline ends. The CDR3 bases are TGTGCCAGTGGACTGCCAACTAATGAAAAACTGTTTTTT. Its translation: CASGLPTNEKLFF.

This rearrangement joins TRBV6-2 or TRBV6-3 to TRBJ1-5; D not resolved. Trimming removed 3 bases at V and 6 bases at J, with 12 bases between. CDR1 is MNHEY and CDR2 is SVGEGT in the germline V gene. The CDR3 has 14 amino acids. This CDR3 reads CASSYSGNVQPQHF. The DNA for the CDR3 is TGTGCCAGCAGTTATTCTGGTAACGTTCAGCCCCAGCATTTT.

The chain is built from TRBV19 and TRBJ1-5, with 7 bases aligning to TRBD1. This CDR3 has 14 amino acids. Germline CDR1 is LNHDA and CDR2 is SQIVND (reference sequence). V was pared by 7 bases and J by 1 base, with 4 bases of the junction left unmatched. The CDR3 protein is CASTRQGSNQPQHF. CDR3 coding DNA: TGTGCCAGTACCAGACAGGGAAGCAATCAGCCCCAGCATTTT.

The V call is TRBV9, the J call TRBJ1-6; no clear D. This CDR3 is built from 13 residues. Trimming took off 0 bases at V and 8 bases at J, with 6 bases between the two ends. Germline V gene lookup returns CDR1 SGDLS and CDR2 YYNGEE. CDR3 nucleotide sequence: TGTGCCAGCAGCGTAGCTAACTATTCACCCCTCCACTTT. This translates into CASSVANYSPLHF.

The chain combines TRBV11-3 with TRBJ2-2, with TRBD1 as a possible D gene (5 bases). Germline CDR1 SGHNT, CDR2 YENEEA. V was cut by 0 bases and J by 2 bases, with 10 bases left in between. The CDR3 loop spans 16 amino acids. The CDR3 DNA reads TGTGCCAGCAGCTTAGACCCCACAGGAAACACCGGGGAGCTGTTTTTT. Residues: CASSLDPTGNTGELFF.

This chain's CDR3 is CASSWAGDYEQYF. For the CDR3, the DNA is TGCGCCAGCAGCTGGGCGGGAGACTACGAGCAGTACTTC. The V gene is TRBV5-1, the J gene TRBJ2-7, with 7 positions matching TRBD2. This CDR3 has 13 residues. The ends lost 3 bases at V and 3 bases at J; junction bases unmatched: 3. CDR1 is SGHRS and CDR2 is YFSETQ in the germline V gene.

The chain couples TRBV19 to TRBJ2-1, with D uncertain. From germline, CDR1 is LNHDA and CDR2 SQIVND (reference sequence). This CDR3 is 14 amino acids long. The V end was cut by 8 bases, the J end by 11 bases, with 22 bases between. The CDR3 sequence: CASSRSSVNTKQFF. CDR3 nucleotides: TGTGCCAGTTCGCGCTCCTCGGTAAATACCAAGCAGTTCTTC.

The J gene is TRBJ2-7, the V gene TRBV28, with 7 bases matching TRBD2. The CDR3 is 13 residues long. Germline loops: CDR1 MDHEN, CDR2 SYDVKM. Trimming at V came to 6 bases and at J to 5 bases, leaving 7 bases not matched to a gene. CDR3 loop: CASSRGRVDEQYF. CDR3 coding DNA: TGTGCCAGCAGCCGGGGGAGGGTAGACGAGCAGTACTTC. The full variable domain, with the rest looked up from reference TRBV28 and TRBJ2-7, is DVKVTQSSRYLVKRTGEKVFLECVQDMDHENMFWYRQDPGLGLRLIYFSYDVKMKEKGDIPEGYSVSREKKERFSLILESASTNQTSMYLCASSRGRVDEQYFGPGTRLTVT.

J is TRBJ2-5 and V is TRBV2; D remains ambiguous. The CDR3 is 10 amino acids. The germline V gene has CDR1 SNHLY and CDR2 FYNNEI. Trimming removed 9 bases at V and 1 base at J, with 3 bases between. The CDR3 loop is CASSQETQYF. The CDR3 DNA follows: TGTGCCAGTTCCCAAGAGACCCAGTACTTC.

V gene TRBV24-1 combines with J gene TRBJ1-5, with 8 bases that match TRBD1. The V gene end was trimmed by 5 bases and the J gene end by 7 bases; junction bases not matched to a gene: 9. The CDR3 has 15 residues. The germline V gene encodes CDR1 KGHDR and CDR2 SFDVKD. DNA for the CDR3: TGTGCCACCAGTGGTGCCGGACAGGGTGGGCAGCCCCAGCATTTT. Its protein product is CATSGAGQGGQPQHF.

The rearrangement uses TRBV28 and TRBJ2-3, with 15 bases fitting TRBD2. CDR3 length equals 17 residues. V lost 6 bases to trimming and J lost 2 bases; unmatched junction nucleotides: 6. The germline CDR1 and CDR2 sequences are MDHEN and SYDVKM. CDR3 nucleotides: TGTGCCAGCAGCCAAGGACTAGCGGGGGGGCTCACAGATACGCAGTATTTT. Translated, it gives CASSQGLAGGLTDTQYF.

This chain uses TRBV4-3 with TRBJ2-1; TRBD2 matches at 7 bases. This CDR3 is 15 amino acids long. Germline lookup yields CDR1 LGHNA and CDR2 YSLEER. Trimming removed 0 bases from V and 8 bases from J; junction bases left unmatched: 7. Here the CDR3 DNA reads TGCGCCAGCAGCCAAGATTGGCGGGAGTGGGATGAGCAGTTCTTC. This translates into CASSQDWREWDEQFF.